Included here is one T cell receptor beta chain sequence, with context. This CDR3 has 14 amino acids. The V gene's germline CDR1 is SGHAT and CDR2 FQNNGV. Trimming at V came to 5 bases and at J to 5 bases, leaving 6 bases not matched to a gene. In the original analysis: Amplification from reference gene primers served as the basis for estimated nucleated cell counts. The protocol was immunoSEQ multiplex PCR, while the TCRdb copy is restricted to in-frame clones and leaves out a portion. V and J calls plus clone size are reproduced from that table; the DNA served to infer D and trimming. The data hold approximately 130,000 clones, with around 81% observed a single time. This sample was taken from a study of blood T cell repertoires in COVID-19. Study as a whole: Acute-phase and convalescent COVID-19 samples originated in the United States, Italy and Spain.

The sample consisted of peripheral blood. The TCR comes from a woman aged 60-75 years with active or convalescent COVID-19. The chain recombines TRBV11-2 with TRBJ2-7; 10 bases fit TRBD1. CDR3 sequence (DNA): TGTGCCAGCAGCCTCGACAGGGGGCGAGACGAGCAGTACGTC. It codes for CASSLDRGRDEQYV.